The 21 T cell receptor beta chains below were found in one sample sequenced in a study of spatial heterogeneity in lung cancer. Time point: sample taken at primary tumor resection. Frozen PBMC, nontumor lung or tumor provided whole RNA, which was sequenced unsorted. One entry per CDR3 protein results from TCRdb running MiXCR on the 5' RACE reads. Among 6,000 to 8,500 distinct CDR3 sequences, about 8.3% were seen once, and the ten largest hold 40% to 50%. Sample: PBMCs, taken at surgery. These receptors were obtained from a male donor with early-stage non-small cell lung cancer.

As concerns this clonotype: This sequence may be a read error, since a much larger clone differs from it by one base. The library was prepared for alpha chains; this beta chain is a stray read, so its frequency means little. The chain combines TRBV29-1 with TRBJ1-1; 8 bases are shared with TRBD1. From germline, CDR1 is SQVTM and CDR2 ANQGSEA. The CDR3 spans 13 residues. The CDR3 protein is CSSRGQVGTAAFF. The CDR3, as DNA: TGCAGCTCCCGGGGACAGGTGGGCACTGCAGCTTTCTTT.

This clonotype was seen repeatedly, ten times or more. This beta chain is a stray read from a library made for alpha chains; its abundance is not meaningful. The chain has TRBV20-1 and TRBJ1-1; no clear D. CDR3 size: 13 residues. The V end lost 1 base, the J end lost 4 bases, and 10 bases lay between the germline ends. The germline CDR1 and CDR2 sequences are DFQATT and SNEGSKA (reference sequence). CDR3 region: CSARVPGATEAFF. CDR3 bases: TGCAGTGCTAGAGTTCCCGGAGCCACTGAAGCTTTCTTT.

This clonotype was seen ten or more times. This beta chain is an unintended read in a library built for alpha chains; its size means little. DNA for the CDR3: TGTGCCAGTAGTATAGAAGACATAGGCTTGATGAACACTGAAGCTTTCTTT. It codes for CASSIEDIGLMNTEAFF. This chain connects TRBV19 to TRBJ1-1; D not resolved. The germline V gene has CDR1 LNHDA and CDR2 SQIVND (reference sequence). This CDR3 has 17 residues. The V and J ends lost 0 bases and 0 bases respectively, with 14 bases between them.

This clonotype was seen ten or more times. Being off target in a library aimed at alpha chains, this beta chain has a size of little meaning. The rearrangement uses TRBV28 and TRBJ1-2, with D hard to call. Trimming cost V 7 bases and J 4 bases, with 16 bases left between them. The germline CDR1 and CDR2 sequences are MDHEN and SYDVKM. The CDR3 is 14 residues long. CDR3 sequence (DNA): TGTGCCAGCACCCCTCCATCGGCCGGCTATGGCTACACCTTC. This translates into CASTPPSAGYGYTF.

This clonotype showed up many times. This beta chain turned up in a library designed for alpha chains; as an off-target read, its abundance says little. V usage is TRBV24-1 and J usage is TRBJ2-3; D is undetermined. The CDR3 is 13 amino acids. The germline gives CDR1 KGHDR, CDR2 SFDVKD. The V end lost 4 bases, the J end lost 3 bases, and 7 bases lay between the germline ends. CDR3 nucleotide sequence: TGTGCCACCAGTGAGATCAGTACAGATACGCAGTATTTT. Translating gives CATSEISTDTQYF.

This clonotype was recorded at least ten times. This beta chain turned up in a library designed for alpha chains; as an off-target read, its abundance says little. The chain has TRBV29-1 and TRBJ1-2, with no clear D. Trimming cost V 4 bases and J 3 bases, with 12 bases left between them. The CDR3 is 13 residues long. CDR1 is SQVTM and CDR2 is ANQGSEA in the germline V gene. The CDR3 bases are TGCAGCGTTGGGGGAGTAAAAGACTATGGCTACACCTTC. As protein: CSVGGVKDYGYTF.

By frequency in the sample, this clonotype is medium-sized. Since it is a stray read in a library aimed at alpha chains, this beta chain has a size that is not meaningful. The CDR3: CAWSTTHSNEQFF. CDR3 coding DNA: TGTGCCTGGAGTACAACACACAGCAATGAGCAGTTCTTC. The chain has TRBV30 and TRBJ2-1; D not certain. V was pared by 2 bases and J by 6 bases, with 11 bases between. Germline-derived CDR1 and CDR2 are GTSNPN and SVGIG (reference sequence). This CDR3 has 13 residues.

Concerning this clonotype itself: As an off-target read in a library built for alpha chains, this beta chain has a frequency of little significance. V usage is TRBV29-1 and J usage is TRBJ2-1; D ambiguous. The germline CDR1 and CDR2 sequences are SQVTM and ANQGSEA. With 8 bases removed from V and 0 bases from J, the gap between germline ends came to 23 bases. The CDR3 is made up of 17 amino acids. The CDR3 here is CSTSSQPGRSSYNEQFF. Here the CDR3 DNA reads TGCAGCACCTCCTCCCAGCCTGGGCGGAGCTCCTACAATGAGCAGTTCTTC.

This clonotype was seen at least ten times. A library prepared for alpha chains yielded this beta chain as an off-target read; its size is of little meaning. The chain links TRBV10-3 to TRBJ2-1; the D is unclear. This CDR3 comprises 16 residues. In germline, CDR1 is ENHRY, CDR2 SYGVKD. V lost 0 bases to trimming and J lost 2 bases, with 11 bases between them. The CDR3 nucleotides read TGTGCCATCAGTGAGTCGGGTCAGGAACCCTACAATGAGCAGTTCTTC. Translated, it gives CAISESGQEPYNEQFF.

This clonotype was seen many times. Little can be read into the size of this beta chain, an off-target read in a library designed for alpha chains. The V and J genes are TRBV7-3 and TRBJ2-7; D perhaps matches TRBD2 (5 bases). Trimming stripped 3 bases from V and 0 bases from J, with 9 bases between. Germline CDR1 and CDR2: SGHTA and FQGTGA. This CDR3 spans 14 amino acids. CDR3 residues: CASSLGANSYEQYF. The CDR3 DNA reads TGTGCCAGCAGCTTGGGAGCGAACTCCTACGAGCAGTACTTC.

This clonotype was seen repeatedly, ten times or more. Because this beta chain is a stray read in a library intended to capture alpha chains, its abundance should not be given much weight. CDR3 protein: CASNLAGETQYF. CDR3 coding DNA: TGCGCCAGCAACCTAGCGGGAGAGACCCAGTACTTC. This chain connects TRBV5-1 to TRBJ2-5; TRBD2 aligns across 8 bases. The CDR3 loop spans 12 amino acids. The V and J ends lost 6 bases and 4 bases, in that order; junction bases with no gene match: 2. The germline V gene has CDR1 SGHRS and CDR2 YFSETQ. The full variable domain, in which reference TRBV5-1 and TRBJ2-5 provide the parts outside the CDR3, is KAGVTQTPRYLIKTRGQQVTLSCSPISGHRSVSWYQQTPGQGLQFLFEYFSETQRNKGNFPGRFSGRQFSNSRSEMNVSTLELGDSALYLCASNLAGETQYFGPGTRLLVL.

By proportion, this clonotype is medium-sized. Since the library was made to target alpha chains, this beta chain is a stray read and its abundance is not meaningful. The chain recombines TRBV29-1 with TRBJ2-7; D unresolved. V shed 3 bases and J shed 2 bases, with 8 bases lying between them. The germline CDR1 and CDR2 sequences are SQVTM and ANQGSEA. The CDR3 is 12 residues long. CDR3 in amino acids: CSVETQAYEQYF. The CDR3 DNA reads TGCAGCGTTGAGACCCAAGCCTACGAGCAGTACTTC.

To note about this clonotype: With the library built for alpha chains, this beta chain is off target and its frequency is not meaningful. The chain links TRBV4-1 to TRBJ2-1; a weak D match, TRBD1 (6 bases). Germline loops: CDR1 MGHRA, CDR2 YSYEKL. The V and J ends lost 4 bases and 10 bases respectively, with 29 bases between them. This CDR3 spans 18 amino acids. CDR3 DNA sequence: TGCGCCAGCAGCCCGAAGAGTGGCCCCAGGGGATTGGCATGGGAGCAGTTCTTC. It codes for CASSPKSGPRGLAWEQFF.

The sample holds many counts of this clonotype. This beta chain is off target for a library built for alpha chains, so its abundance means little. The chain uses TRBV27 and TRBJ2-6; perhaps TRBD2 as D (6 bases). Germline V gene sequence: CDR1 MNHEY, CDR2 SMNVEV (reference sequence). The length of the CDR3 is 17 residues. V was pared by 5 bases and J by 2 bases, with 16 bases between. CDR3 protein: CASSLPPPGAGANVLTF. Here the CDR3 DNA reads TGTGCCAGCAGTCTACCCCCCCCGGGGGCTGGGGCCAACGTCCTGACTTTC. The complete variable domain, with remaining parts taken from reference TRBV27 and TRBJ2-6, reads EAQVTQNPRYLITVTGKKLTVTCSQNMNHEYMSWYRQDPGLGLRQIYYSMNVEVTDKGDVPEGYKVSRKEKRNFPLILESPSPNQTSLYFCASSLPPPGAGANVLTFGAGSRLTVL.

This clonotype was seen a handful of times. This beta chain is an off-target read within a library intended for alpha chains, so its frequency means little. The chain carries TRBV6-2 or TRBV6-3 and TRBJ1-1; possible D gene TRBD1, 6 bases. V lost 4 bases and J lost 1, with 13 bases in between. The CDR3 is 15 residues long. Germline CDR1 reads MNHEY; CDR2 reads SVGEGT. The chain's CDR3 is CASSLDSLPNTEAFF. CDR3 DNA sequence: TGTGCCAGCAGTTTGGACAGCCTCCCGAACACTGAAGCTTTCTTT.

This clonotype has at least ten counts. The library was prepared for alpha chains; this beta chain is a stray read, so its frequency means little. The chain joins TRBV7-2 to TRBJ2-2, with D possibly matching TRBD2 (6 bases). The CDR3 extends over 14 amino acids. Germline CDR1 is SGHTA and CDR2 is FQGNSA. The germline V and J ends were trimmed by 2 bases and 6 bases, with 10 bases remaining between them. CDR3 nucleotides: TGTGCCAGCAGCTTAAGCGGGCTCCCCGGGGAGCTGTTTTTT. It encodes CASSLSGLPGELFF. Based on the CDR3 plus reference TRBV7-2 and TRBJ2-2, the full variable domain is GAGVSQSPSNKVTEKGKDVELRCDPISGHTALYWYRQSLGQGLEFLIYFQGNSAPDKSGLPSDRFSAERTGGSVSTLTIQRTQQEDSAVYLCASSLSGLPGELFFGEGSRLTVL.

This clonotype has a count of ten or more. With the library built for alpha chains, this beta chain is off target and its frequency is not meaningful. This chain connects TRBV12-3 or TRBV12-4 to TRBJ1-1; TRBD1 is a possible D gene (5 bases). The V and J ends lost 6 bases and 11 bases respectively, with 19 bases between them. This CDR3 is 13 amino acids long. In DNA form, the CDR3 reads TGTGCCAGCAGGTCTCGGGACGGACCTAAGGCTTTCTTT. It codes for CASRSRDGPKAFF.

This clonotype was picked up many times. This beta chain is a stray read from a library made for alpha chains; its abundance is not meaningful. The chain has TRBV9 and TRBJ2-3; D ambiguous. CDR3 length equals 14 residues. The ends were cut back, 0 bases at V and 0 bases at J, with 5 bases in the middle. CDR1 SGDLS and CDR2 YYNGEE come from the germline V gene. The CDR3, as DNA: TGTGCCAGCAGCGTAGATTGGAGCACAGATACGCAGTATTTT. It translates to CASSVDWSTDTQYF.

The sample holds many counts of this clonotype. This beta chain came through as a stray read in a library set up for alpha chains, and its size says little. This sequence joins TRBV12-3 or TRBV12-4 and TRBJ2-1; 8 bases line up with TRBD2. The J segment lost 7 bases and the V segment lost 0 bases, leaving 8 bases of the junction unmatched. This CDR3 spans 16 amino acids. The CDR3 nucleotides read TGTGCCAGCAGTTTAGCGGAGGCGGGAGGTTGGAATGAGCAGTTCTTC. It is translated as CASSLAEAGGWNEQFF.

This clonotype was counted at least ten times. The size of this beta chain means little, since it is a stray read in a library made for alpha chains. This sequence joins TRBV7-8 and TRBJ2-3; 8 nucleotides align to TRBD1. The CDR3 covers 16 residues. With V trimmed by 4 bases and J by 4 bases, 10 bases remained unmatched. The germline V gene has CDR1 SGHVS and CDR2 FQNEAQ. The DNA for the CDR3 is TGTGCCAGCAGCTCCTCTAGGACAGGGTTCCCAGATACGCAGTATTTT. As protein: CASSSSRTGFPDTQYF.

The sample holds many counts of this clonotype. Within a library made for alpha chains, this beta chain is off target, and its count is uninformative. The chain carries TRBV18 and TRBJ1-5, with D unclear. The CDR3 extends over 15 amino acids. V was clipped by 2 bases and J by 0 bases, with 8 bases between them. From germline, CDR1 is KGHSH and CDR2 LQKENI. CDR3 coding DNA: TGTGCCAGCTCACCATATATTGATAGCAATCAGCCCCAGCATTTT. Translation: CASSPYIDSNQPQHF.